This entry is about one T cell receptor (beta chain). Original processing methods: Counts of nucleated cells, estimated from reference gene primer amplification, were obtained. TCRdb's copy holds only in-frame clones and misses some; the assay was immunoSEQ multiplex PCR. V, J and clone size were drawn from that table, and D and trimming were deduced from the DNA. The data contain approximately 110,000 clones, more than 75% of them singletons. Germline V gene data show CDR1 as MDHEN and CDR2 as SYDVKM. V dropped 6 bases and J dropped 3 bases, with 5 bases sitting between them. This CDR3 spans 12 amino acids. This entry comes from a study of blood T cell repertoires in COVID-19. About the study: Collection of acute and convalescent COVID-19 samples took place in the United States, Italy and Spain. T cells, B-cell-depleted T cells, or PBMCs provided the cDNA or gDNA that served as material.

The specimen was peripheral blood. The chain has TRBV28 and TRBJ1-4; D is undetermined. The receptor comes from a man aged 35 to 55 with acute or convalescent COVID-19. The CDR3 DNA is TGTGCCAGCAGGGGAGCTAATGAAAAACTGTTTTTT. This translates into CASRGANEKLFF.